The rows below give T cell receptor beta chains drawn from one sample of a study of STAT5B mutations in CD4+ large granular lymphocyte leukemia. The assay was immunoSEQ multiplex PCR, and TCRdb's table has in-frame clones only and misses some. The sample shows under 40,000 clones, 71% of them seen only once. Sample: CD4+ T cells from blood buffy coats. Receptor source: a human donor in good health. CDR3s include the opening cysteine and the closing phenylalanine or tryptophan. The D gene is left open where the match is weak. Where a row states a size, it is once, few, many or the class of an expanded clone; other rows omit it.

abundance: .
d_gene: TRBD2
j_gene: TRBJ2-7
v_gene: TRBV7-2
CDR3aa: CASSLDSGTEQYF
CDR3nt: TGTGCCAGCAGCTTAGATAGCGGGACCGAGCAGTACTTC

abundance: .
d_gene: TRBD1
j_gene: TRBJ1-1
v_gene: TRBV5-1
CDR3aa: CASSLQGGNTEAFF
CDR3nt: TGCGCCAGCAGCTTACAGGGGGGGAACACTGAAGCTTTCTTT

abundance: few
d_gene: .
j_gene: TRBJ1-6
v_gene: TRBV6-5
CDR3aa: CAIRGTNNSPLHF
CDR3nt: TGTGCCATCCGCGGGACGAATAATTCACCCCTCCACTTT

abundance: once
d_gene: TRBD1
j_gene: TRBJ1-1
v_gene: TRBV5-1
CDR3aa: CASSPQGQTEAFF
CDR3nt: TGCGCCAGCAGCCCTCAGGGACAGACTGAAGCTTTCTTT

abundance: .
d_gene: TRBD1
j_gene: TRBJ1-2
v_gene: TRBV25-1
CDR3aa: CASSEGAGGMSGYTF
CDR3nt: TGTGCCAGCAGTGAGGGCGCAGGGGGGATGTCTGGCTACACCTTC

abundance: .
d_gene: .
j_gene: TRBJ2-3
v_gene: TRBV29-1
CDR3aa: CIISRGPTQYF
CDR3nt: TGCATCATCAGTCGGGGACCTACGCAGTATTTT

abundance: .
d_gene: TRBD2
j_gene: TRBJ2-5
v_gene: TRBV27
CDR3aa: CASSLSGLAGGQETQYF
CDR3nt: TGTGCCAGCAGTTTATCGGGACTAGCGGGGGGGCAAGAGACCCAGTACTTC

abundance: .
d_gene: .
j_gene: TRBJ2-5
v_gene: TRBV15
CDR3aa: CATRLREIVETQYF
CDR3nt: TGTGCCACCAGGCTCCGGGAAATAGTAGAGACCCAGTACTTC

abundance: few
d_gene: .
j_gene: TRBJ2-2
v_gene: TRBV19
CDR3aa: CASSFDSPTGELFF
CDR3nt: TGTGCCAGTAGTTTCGACAGTCCCACCGGGGAGCTGTTTTTT

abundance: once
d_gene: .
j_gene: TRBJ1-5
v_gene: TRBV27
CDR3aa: CASSFQGGGNQPQHF
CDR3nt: TGTGCCAGCAGTTTTCAGGGAGGCGGCAATCAGCCCCAGCATTTT

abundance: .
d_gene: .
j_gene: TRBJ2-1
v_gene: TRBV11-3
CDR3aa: CASSLGTADFVDEQFF
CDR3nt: TGTGCCAGCAGCTTAGGTACTGCCGATTTTGTGGATGAGCAGTTCTTC

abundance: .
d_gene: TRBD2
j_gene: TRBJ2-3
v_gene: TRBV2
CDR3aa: CASRPGLADTQYF
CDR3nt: TGTGCCAGCAGACCGGGACTAGCGGATACGCAGTATTTT

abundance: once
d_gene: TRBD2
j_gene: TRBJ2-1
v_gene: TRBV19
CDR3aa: CASSPFGRGGNNEQFF
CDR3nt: TGTGCCAGTAGCCCCTTCGGGCGGGGGGGTAACAATGAGCAGTTCTTC

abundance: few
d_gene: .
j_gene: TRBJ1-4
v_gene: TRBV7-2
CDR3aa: CASSFLQETNEKLFF
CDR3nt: TGTGCCAGCAGCTTCCTACAGGAAACTAATGAAAAACTGTTTTTT

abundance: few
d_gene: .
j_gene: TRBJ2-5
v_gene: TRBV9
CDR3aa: CASTDQNLETQYF
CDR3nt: TGTGCCAGCACCGATCAGAATCTAGAGACCCAGTACTTC

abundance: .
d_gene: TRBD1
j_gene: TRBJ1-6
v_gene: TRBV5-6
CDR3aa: CASSRPGQGSSPLHF
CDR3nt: TGTGCCAGCAGCCGGCCGGGACAGGGATCTTCACCCCTCCACTTT

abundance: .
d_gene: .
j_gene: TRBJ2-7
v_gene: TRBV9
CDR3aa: CASSVAGSDSTYEQYF
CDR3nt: TGTGCCAGCAGCGTAGCTGGATCGGACTCTACATACGAGCAGTACTTC

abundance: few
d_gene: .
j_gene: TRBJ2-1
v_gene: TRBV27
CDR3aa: CASSFRSQGKGQFF
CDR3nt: TGTGCCAGCAGTTTCCGGAGCCAGGGTAAGGGGCAGTTCTTC

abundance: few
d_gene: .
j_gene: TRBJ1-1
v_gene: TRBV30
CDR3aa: CAWSPGGPEAFF
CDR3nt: TGTGCCTGGAGTCCTGGGGGCCCTGAAGCTTTCTTT

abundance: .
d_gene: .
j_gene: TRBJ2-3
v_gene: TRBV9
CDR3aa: CASSVRGGPSSTDTQYF
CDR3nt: TGTGCCAGCAGCGTCAGGGGGGGGCCGAGTAGCACAGATACGCAGTATTTT

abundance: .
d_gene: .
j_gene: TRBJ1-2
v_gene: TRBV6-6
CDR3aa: CASSYQPMTGDGYTF
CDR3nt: TGTGCCAGCAGTTACCAACCGATGACTGGGGATGGCTACACCTTC

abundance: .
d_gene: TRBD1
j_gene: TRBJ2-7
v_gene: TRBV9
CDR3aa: CASSFYDRDNEQYF
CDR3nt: TGTGCCAGCAGCTTTTATGACAGGGACAACGAGCAGTACTTC

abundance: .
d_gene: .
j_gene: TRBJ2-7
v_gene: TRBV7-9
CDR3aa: CASSGPGTSSYEQYF
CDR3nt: TGTGCCAGCAGCGGTCCCGGGACTTCCTCGTACGAGCAGTACTTC

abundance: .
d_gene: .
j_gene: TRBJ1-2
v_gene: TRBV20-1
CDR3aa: CSAGGTYGYTF
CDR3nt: TGCAGTGCTGGTGGTACCTATGGCTACACCTTC

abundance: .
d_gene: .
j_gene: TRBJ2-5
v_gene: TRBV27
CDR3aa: CASSFRGAQETQYF
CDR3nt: TGTGCCAGCAGTTTCAGGGGGGCCCAAGAGACCCAGTACTTC

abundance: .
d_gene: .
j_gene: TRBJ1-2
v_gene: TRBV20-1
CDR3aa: CSASPTYGYTF
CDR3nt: TGCAGTGCTAGTCCGACCTATGGCTACACCTTC

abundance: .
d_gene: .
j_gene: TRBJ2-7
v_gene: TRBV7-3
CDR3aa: CASSFDRFSYEQYF
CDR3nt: TGTGCCAGCAGCTTCGACAGATTTTCCTACGAGCAGTACTTC

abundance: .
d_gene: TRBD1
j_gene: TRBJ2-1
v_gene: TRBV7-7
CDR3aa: CASSRDRVNEQFF
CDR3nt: TGTGCTAGCAGCCGGGACAGGGTCAATGAGCAGTTCTTC

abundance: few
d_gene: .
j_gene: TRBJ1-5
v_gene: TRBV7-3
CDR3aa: CASSLQRGSDSNQPQHF
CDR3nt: TGTGCCAGCAGCTTACAGCGTGGCAGTGATAGCAATCAGCCCCAGCATTTT

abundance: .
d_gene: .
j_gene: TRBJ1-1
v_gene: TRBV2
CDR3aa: CASSESSGLTEAFF
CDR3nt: TGTGCCAGCAGTGAAAGTTCAGGGCTCACTGAAGCTTTCTTT

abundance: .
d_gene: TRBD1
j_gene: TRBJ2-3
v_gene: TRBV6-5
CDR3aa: CASSYGQGAIDTQYF
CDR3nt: TGTGCCAGCAGTTACGGACAGGGGGCGATAGATACGCAGTATTTT

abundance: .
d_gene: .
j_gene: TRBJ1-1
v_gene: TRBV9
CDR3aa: CASSAQVDSNTEAFF
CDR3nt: TGTGCCAGCAGCGCCCAAGTGGACTCGAACACTGAAGCTTTCTTT

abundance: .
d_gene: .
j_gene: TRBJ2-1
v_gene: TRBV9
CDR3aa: CASSPTTSSYNEQFF
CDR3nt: TGTGCCAGCAGCCCGACAACGAGCTCCTACAATGAGCAGTTCTTC

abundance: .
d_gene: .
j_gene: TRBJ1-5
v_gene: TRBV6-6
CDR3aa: CASSYFSSERQPQHF
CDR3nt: TGTGCCAGCAGTTACTTCAGTTCGGAACGGCAGCCCCAGCATTTT

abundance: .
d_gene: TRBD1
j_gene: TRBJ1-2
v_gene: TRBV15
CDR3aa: CATSNLRDSYGYTF
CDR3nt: TGTGCCACCAGCAACCTCCGGGACAGTTATGGCTACACCTTC

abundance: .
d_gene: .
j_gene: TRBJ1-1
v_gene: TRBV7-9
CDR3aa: CASSQNEYGTLNTEAFF
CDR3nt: TGTGCCAGCAGCCAAAACGAATACGGGACGTTGAACACTGAAGCTTTCTTT

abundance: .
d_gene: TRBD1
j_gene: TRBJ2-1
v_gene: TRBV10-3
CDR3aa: CAISVGGQGVLNEQFF
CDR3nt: TGTGCCATCAGTGTCGGGGGACAGGGAGTCTTAAATGAGCAGTTCTTC

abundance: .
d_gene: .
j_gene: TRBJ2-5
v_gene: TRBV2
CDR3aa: CASTVQETQYF
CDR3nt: TGTGCCAGCACTGTACAAGAGACCCAGTACTTC

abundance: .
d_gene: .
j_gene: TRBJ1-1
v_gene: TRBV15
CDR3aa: CATSGSTFITEAFF
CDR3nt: TGTGCCACCAGCGGGTCGACATTCATCACTGAAGCTTTCTTT

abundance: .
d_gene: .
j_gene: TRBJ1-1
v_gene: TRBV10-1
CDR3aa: CASSESGQVNTEAFF
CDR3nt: TGCGCCAGCAGTGAGTCCGGGCAGGTGAACACTGAAGCTTTCTTT

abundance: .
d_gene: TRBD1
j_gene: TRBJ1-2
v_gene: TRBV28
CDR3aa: CASRWDRAYGYTF
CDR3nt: TGTGCCAGCAGATGGGACAGGGCCTATGGCTACACCTTC

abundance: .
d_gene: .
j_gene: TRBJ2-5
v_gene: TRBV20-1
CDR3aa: CSAARETQYF
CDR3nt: TGCAGTGCCGCCCGAGAGACCCAGTACTTC

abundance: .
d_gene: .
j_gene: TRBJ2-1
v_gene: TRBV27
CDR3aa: CASSLSGPYNEQFF
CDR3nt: TGTGCCAGCAGTTTAAGCGGGCCCTACAATGAGCAGTTCTTC

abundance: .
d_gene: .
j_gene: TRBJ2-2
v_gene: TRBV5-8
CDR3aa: CASSLVIRDGRELFF
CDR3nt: TGTGCCAGCAGCTTGGTTATCAGAGATGGAAGGGAGCTGTTTTTT

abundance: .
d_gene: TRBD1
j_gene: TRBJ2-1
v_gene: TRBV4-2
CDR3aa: CASSQGDRGYNEQFF
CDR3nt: TGTGCCAGCAGCCAAGGCGACAGGGGGTACAATGAGCAGTTCTTC

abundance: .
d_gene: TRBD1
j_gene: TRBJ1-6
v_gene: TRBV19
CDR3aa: CASSIFFAGQGHSPLHF
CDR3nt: TGTGCCAGTAGTATCTTTTTTGCGGGACAGGGGCATTCACCCCTCCACTTT

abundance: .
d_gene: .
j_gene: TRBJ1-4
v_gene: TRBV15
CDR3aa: CATSGGRLANEKLFF
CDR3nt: TGTGCCACCAGCGGGGGTCGACTTGCTAATGAAAAACTGTTTTTT

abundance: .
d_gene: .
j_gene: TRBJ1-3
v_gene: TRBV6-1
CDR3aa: CASSEAPFSGNTIYF
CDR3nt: TGTGCCAGCAGTGAAGCACCGTTCTCTGGAAACACCATATATTTT

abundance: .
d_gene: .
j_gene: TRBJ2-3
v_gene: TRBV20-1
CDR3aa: CSARDGVPPYF
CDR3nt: TGCAGTGCTAGAGATGGAGTTCCCCCGTATTTT

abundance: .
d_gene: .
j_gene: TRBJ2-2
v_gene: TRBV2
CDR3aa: CASSEGGLATGELFF
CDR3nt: TGTGCCAGCAGTGAAGGGGGGCTGGCCACCGGGGAGCTGTTTTTT

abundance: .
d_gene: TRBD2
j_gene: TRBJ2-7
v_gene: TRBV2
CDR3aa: CASRGGGVAAYEQYF
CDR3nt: TGTGCCAGCAGGGGTGGGGGGGTCGCGGCCTACGAGCAGTACTTC

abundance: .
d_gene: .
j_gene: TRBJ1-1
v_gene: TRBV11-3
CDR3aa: CASSFSTGNTEAFF
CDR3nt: TGTGCCAGCAGCTTTTCGACAGGGAACACTGAAGCTTTCTTT

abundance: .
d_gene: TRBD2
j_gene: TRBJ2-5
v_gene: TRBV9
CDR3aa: CASSSGTSGGSKETQYF
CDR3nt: TGTGCCAGCAGCTCCGGGACTAGCGGGGGGTCGAAAGAGACCCAGTACTTC

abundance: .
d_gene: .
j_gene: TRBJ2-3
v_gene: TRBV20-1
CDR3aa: CSASSGDTQYF
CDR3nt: TGCAGTGCTAGTTCCGGAGATACGCAGTATTTT

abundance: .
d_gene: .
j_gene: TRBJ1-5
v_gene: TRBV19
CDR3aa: CASSLGQNSNQPQHF
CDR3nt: TGTGCCAGTAGCCTCGGACAGAATAGCAATCAGCCCCAGCATTTT